The 20 T cell receptor beta chains reported below all come from one sample, sequenced in a study of blood T cell repertoires in COVID-19 (dated by TCRdb to 2020 to 2022). Library method: the immunoSEQ multiplex PCR assay. TCRdb provides this immuneACCESS table in a form limited to in-frame rearrangements. Some clones are lacking; in checked studies, under half of them reflect an unresolved V gene, and why the rest are absent is not known. The sample data list roughly 250,000 clones, and about four fifths of these were observed just once. The ten most abundant clones make up 8.6% of the sample. The sample consisted of peripheral blood. The receptors stem from a man aged 40-49 years with active or convalescent COVID-19.

The rearrangement joins TRBV27 to TRBJ2-6, with 10 positions matching TRBD1. V lost 3 bases and J lost 2; bases outside the gene matches: 4. CDR1 is MNHEY, CDR2 SMNVEV, per germline (reference sequence). The CDR3 loop spans 17 amino acids. This CDR3 reads CASSFRTGGAGANVLTF. The CDR3 DNA reads TGTGCCAGCAGTTTCCGGACAGGGGGGGCTGGGGCCAACGTCCTGACTTTC. The full variable domain, completed using reference TRBV27 and TRBJ2-6, is EAQVTQNPRYLITVTGKKLTVTCSQNMNHEYMSWYRQDPGLGLRQIYYSMNVEVTDKGDVPEGYKVSRKEKRNFPLILESPSPNQTSLYFCASSFRTGGAGANVLTFGAGSRLTVL.

This chain connects TRBV15 to TRBJ1-6; 8 nucleotides match TRBD1. The CDR3 has 15 residues. Germline V gene data show CDR1 as LNHNV and CDR2 as YYDKDF (reference sequence). V shed 1 base, J shed 8 bases, and the junction held 4 bases outside the gene matches. The CDR3 DNA reads TGTGCCACCAGCAGAGGACAGGGGCTTGATTCACCCCTCCACTTT. Residues: CATSRGQGLDSPLHF.

This chain links TRBV27 with TRBJ2-3; D is perhaps TRBD1 (5 bases). CDR1 and CDR2 from the germline V gene are MNHEY and SMNVEV (reference sequence). This CDR3 contains 16 residues. Between the trimmed V and J ends, which lost 5 bases and 1 base, there was a span of 16 bases. The CDR3 spells CASSAYRPRGTDTQYF. Written as DNA, the CDR3 is TGTGCCAGCAGTGCCTACAGGCCCCGCGGCACAGATACGCAGTATTTT.

The chain uses TRBV11-3 and TRBJ2-7; possibly TRBD1 for D (6 bases). The V end lost 1 base, the J end lost 2 bases, and 12 bases lay between the germline ends. The CDR3 totals 15 residues. The V gene's germline CDR1 is SGHNT and CDR2 YENEEA. CDR3: CASSLVGTNAYEQYF. CDR3 coding DNA: TGTGCCAGCAGCTTAGTCGGGACAAATGCCTACGAGCAGTACTTC.

The rearrangement joins TRBV4-2 to TRBJ2-1; 8 bases agree with TRBD2. The CDR3 sequence is 15 residues long. The trim removed 4 bases at V and 0 bases at J, leaving 2 bases unmatched. Per germline, CDR1 LGHNA and CDR2 YNFKEQ. The CDR3 coding sequence is TGTGCCAGCAGCCCGAGCGGGAGCTCCTACAATGAGCAGTTCTTC. This translates into CASSPSGSSYNEQFF.

The V call is TRBV7-3, the J call TRBJ2-1, with 9 bases lining up with TRBD2. CDR1 is SGHTA and CDR2 is FQGTGA in the germline V gene. The CDR3 spans 15 residues. V was pared by 3 bases and J by 6 bases, with 6 bases of the junction left unmatched. CDR3: CASSFSSGAINEQFF. DNA for the CDR3: TGTGCCAGCAGCTTTTCTAGCGGGGCCATCAATGAGCAGTTCTTC. The variable domain in full, completed from reference TRBV7-3 and TRBJ2-1, reads GAGVSQTPSNKVTEKGKYVELRCDPISGHTALYWYRQSLGQGPEFLIYFQGTGAADDSGLPNDRFFAVRPEGSVSTLKIQRTERGDSAVYLCASSFSSGAINEQFFGPGTRLTVL.

The CDR3 DNA is TGCGCCAGCAGCTTGGGACAGGGTAGTAGCGAAGCTTTCTTT. Translated, it gives CASSLGQGSSEAFF. This chain connects TRBV5-1 to TRBJ1-1; TRBD1 matches at 7 bases. This CDR3 has 14 amino acids. Losses at the gene ends were 0 bases for V and 8 bases for J; bases not matched to a gene: 7. Germline V gives CDR1 SGHRS, CDR2 YFSETQ.

The rearrangement joins TRBV9 to TRBJ2-1; D possibly corresponds to TRBD1 (7 bases). The CDR3 consists of 18 residues. Trimming left V 9 bases short and J 0 bases short, with 25 bases between. The germline V gene has CDR1 SGDLS and CDR2 YYNGEE. Here the CDR3 DNA reads TGTGCCACTCCCCTTGGAGGGACAGATATGATCTCCTACAATGAGCAGTTCTTC. Translation: CATPLGGTDMISYNEQFF.

The J gene is TRBJ2-5, the V gene TRBV6-2 or TRBV6-3, with a weak D call TRBD2 (5 bases). Germline V gene lookup returns CDR1 MNHEY and CDR2 SVGEGT. V lost 7 bases to trimming and J lost 5 bases, with 17 bases between them. The CDR3 is made up of 14 amino acids. The CDR3 nucleotides read TGTGCCAGCAACCCACTCCGGGATCAGGAGACCCAGTACTTC. Its protein is CASNPLRDQETQYF.

The chain carries TRBV5-1 and TRBJ1-3; possible D gene TRBD1, 5 bases. V was pared by 0 bases and J by 0 bases, with 13 bases between. CDR1 and CDR2 (germline): SGHRS, YFSETQ. The CDR3 is 17 amino acids. The CDR3 DNA follows: TGCGCCAGCAGCTTGGGTTCTTCGGGGGGCTCTGGAAACACCATATATTTT. Amino acids: CASSLGSSGGSGNTIYF.

The V gene is TRBV6-5, the J gene TRBJ1-2, with TRBD1 identical over 9 bases. CDR3 length equals 13 residues. Germline trimming cut 5 bases from V and 8 bases from J; bases unmatched to any gene: 6. The germline V gene has CDR1 MNHEY and CDR2 SVGAGI. CDR3 amino acids: CASSPGQGIGYTF. CDR3 bases: TGTGCCAGCAGTCCGGGACAGGGTATAGGCTACACCTTC.

The V and J genes are TRBV6-2 or TRBV6-3 and TRBJ1-2; 8 positions match TRBD1. The CDR3 extends over 14 amino acids. CDR1 is MNHEY, CDR2 SVGEGT, per germline. The J segment lost 6 bases and the V segment lost 2 bases, leaving 5 bases of the junction unmatched. CDR3: CASSYMGQVDGYTF. CDR3 nucleotides: TGTGCCAGCAGTTACATGGGACAGGTGGATGGCTACACCTTC.

The chain employs TRBV6-2 or TRBV6-3 and TRBJ1-2, with 12 bases aligning to TRBD1. With V trimmed by 2 bases and J by 4 bases, 14 bases remained unmatched. This CDR3 has 19 amino acids. Per germline, CDR1 MNHEY and CDR2 SVGEGT. The CDR3 bases are TGTGCCAGCAGTTACGAACGGAGATCCGGGACAGGGGGCTCCTATGGCTACACCTTC. It is translated as CASSYERRSGTGGSYGYTF.

The chain has TRBV7-9 and TRBJ1-3, with TRBD1 as a possible D gene (5 bases). The CDR3 spans 14 residues. Germline V gene lookup returns CDR1 SEHNR and CDR2 FQNEAQ (reference sequence). Trimming removed 2 bases at V and 2 bases at J, with 7 bases between. The CDR3 DNA sequence: TGTGCCAGCAGCTTATTCAGGGCTGGAAACACCATATATTTT. It specifies CASSLFRAGNTIYF. Supplemented by reference TRBV7-9 and TRBJ1-3, the full variable domain reads DTGVSQNPRHKITKRGQNVTFRCDPISEHNRLYWYRQTLGQGPEFLTYFQNEAQLEKSRLLSDRFSAERPKGSFSTLEIQRTEQGDSAMYLCASSLFRAGNTIYFGEGSWLTVV.

This clone appeared once. This rearrangement joins TRBV7-6 to TRBJ1-2; weak D call: TRBD1 (6 bases). This CDR3 contains 14 residues. From germline, CDR1 is SGHVS and CDR2 FNYEAQ. V dropped 4 bases and J dropped 7 bases, with 16 bases sitting between them. CDR3 bases: TGTGCCAGCAGCTCCGCGCTTCCAGGGGCTGGCTACACCTTC. Translating gives CASSSALPGAGYTF.

The chain couples TRBV19 to TRBJ2-7; D is uncertain. This CDR3 is 15 amino acids long. Looked up from germline, CDR1 is LNHDA and CDR2 is SQIVND (reference sequence). V was pared by 3 bases and J by 1 base, with 13 bases between. Here the CDR3 reads CASSIWAQNSYEQYF. The CDR3 bases are TGTGCCAGTAGTATCTGGGCCCAGAATTCCTACGAGCAGTACTTC.

V usage is TRBV10-3 and J usage is TRBJ2-2; possibly TRBD1 for D (6 bases). Germline lookup yields CDR1 ENHRY and CDR2 SYGVKD. V shed 3 bases and J shed 8 bases, with 13 bases lying between them. CDR3 size: 14 residues. CDR3 sequence reads: CAISEQGNKGELFF. In DNA, the CDR3 is TGTGCCATCAGTGAACAGGGAAATAAGGGGGAGCTGTTTTTT.

There are a few counts of this clone. The rearrangement joins TRBV2 to TRBJ1-1; the D is unclear. This CDR3 spans 14 amino acids. The germline CDR1 and CDR2 sequences are SNHLY and FYNNEI. V lost 2 bases to trimming and J lost 4 bases, with 11 bases between them. CDR3 DNA sequence: TGTGCCAGCAGTGAATGGCCCCGGGGCACTGAAGCTTTCTTT. This translates into CASSEWPRGTEAFF.

The J gene is TRBJ1-1, the V gene TRBV18, with no clear D. CDR1 is KGHSH, CDR2 LQKENI, per germline. This CDR3 contains 12 residues. Trimming pared 3 bases from V and 11 bases from J, leaving 13 bases between. CDR3 in amino acids: CASSPPVGRAFF. The CDR3 DNA sequence: TGTGCCAGCTCACCCCCCGTGGGGAGGGCTTTCTTT. Together with reference TRBV18 and TRBJ1-1, the CDR3 gives the full variable domain: NAGVMQNPRHLVRRRGQEARLRCSPMKGHSHVYWYRQLPEEGLKFMVYLQKENIIDESGMPKERFSAEFPKEGPSILRIQQVVRGDSAAYFCASSPPVGRAFFGQGTRLTVV.

The V gene is TRBV11-3, the J gene TRBJ2-7; D is unresolved. The germline V gene encodes CDR1 SGHNT and CDR2 YENEEA. V gave up 1 base and J gave up 4 bases, with 11 bases separating them. The CDR3 length is 14 residues. CDR3 bases: TGTGCCAGCAGCTTAGTACCTACCACTTACGAGCAGTACTTC. Residues: CASSLVPTTYEQYF.